This T cell receptor (beta chain) was captured in a study of shared clonotypes between healthy human individuals. General study points: It was only blood that was sampled, and tissue repertoires likely differ. Memory subsets generally showed smaller estimated richness than naive subsets did.

Data came from immunoSEQ multiplex PCR; TCRdb stores just in-frame clones and leaves some out. This table holds about 1.5 million clones, 96% found once. The V and J ends lost 4 bases and 5 bases, in that order; junction bases with no gene match: 8. Germline V CDR1 and CDR2: SGHRS, YFSETQ. This CDR3 spans 14 amino acids. On this clone: No antigen is known for it. Additional DNA sequences in this sample encode the identical CDR3.

This chain connects TRBV5-1 to TRBJ1-1; 7 bases are a match to TRBD1. The sequence was collected from a man aged 30 to 39 in good health. The sample consisted of naive CD4+ T cells sorted from blood. Sample subset: CD45RA+ positively selected. Here the CDR3 reads CASSLRTGGTEAFF. CDR3 coding DNA: TGCGCCAGCAGCCTCCGGACAGGCGGAACTGAAGCTTTCTTT.